This is a list of T cell receptor beta chains from one sample in a study of T cells in Graves' hyperthyroidism and ophthalmopathy. Using its own MiXCR run on the multiplex PCR reads, TCRdb lists one record per CDR3 protein. The repertoire includes a few hundred thousand distinct CDR3 sequences, around 13% of them detected once, and 9% to 9.5% sits in the top ten. Material for sequencing was blood. These receptors were taken from a woman aged 18-29 years with Graves' hyperthyroidism. Both conserved end residues are trimmed from each CDR3. Each record gives: V gene, CDR3 protein.

>TRBV7-9
ASSSDGFAIYEQY
>TRBV28
ASTPGWETLYEQY
>TRBV7-6
ASSLDVAGSTDTQY
>TRBV7-2
ASSGGQRVLVTDTQY
>TRBV18
ASSRNGAQETQY
>TRBV27
ATSEGVQETQY
>TRBV7-3
ASSLIGTGTGEQY
>TRBV19
ASSIGYGQDTEAF
>TRBV9
ASSVGQGLTDTQY
>TRBV20-1
SAEGGGWREGPNEQF
>TRBV12-3/TRBV12-4
ASSRSRWRDTEAF
>TRBV12-3/TRBV12-4
ASSLAQDNSPLH